This TCR beta chain was captured in a study of CD8+ T cells in alopecia areata. Study-wide points: Across lesional scalp, and particularly alopecia totalis/universalis, clonality surpassed that of normal scalp.

V dropped 6 bases and J dropped 7; count of bases not matched to a gene: 9. Germline assignment: CDR1 MNHEY and CDR2 SMNVEV (reference sequence). The CDR3 length is 14 residues. Once RNA had been extracted, it was reverse transcribed into cDNA to act as the sequencing template. Here immunoSEQ multiplex PCR was the method, and the copy in TCRdb shows in-frame clones only, minus some. The sample gives some 200,000 clones, 59% of which show up once; under 15% is in the top ten. As for this clone: The antigen remains undetermined.

The rearrangement uses TRBV27 and TRBJ2-3; 8 bases agree with TRBD1. The source material was CD4+ T cells sorted from blood, sampled at week 0. This TCR came from a human donor with alopecia areata. CDR3 sequence: CASSPMDRVYTQYF. The CDR3, as DNA: TGTGCCAGCAGCCCCATGGACAGGGTCTATACGCAGTATTTT.